These 20 T cell receptor beta chains were sequenced from one sample in a study of cytomegalovirus exposure and HLA in healthy donors. Primers included in the PCR were 60 Vbeta and 13 Jbeta primers. This table comes from immunoSEQ multiplex PCR, and its TCRdb copy is limited to in-frame clones, with some not included. Of roughly 250,000 clones in the sample, roughly four fifths were seen once. The sequencing sample was made of PBMCs. The receptors were gathered from a woman in her 40s in good health and CMV-seropositive.

The V and J genes are TRBV4-3 and TRBJ2-2; tentative D call: TRBD2 (6 bases). The germline gives CDR1 LGHNA, CDR2 YSLEER. The CDR3 runs to 17 residues. Trimming took 1 base from V and 3 from J, leaving 15 bases between them. The CDR3 DNA follows: TGCGCCAGCAGCCAAGCGGTTGGGAGGACGGACACCGGGGAGCTGTTTTTT. Residues: CASSQAVGRTDTGELFF.

In the case of this clone: Other DNA sequences in the sample encode the same CDR3. The rearrangement uses TRBV27 and TRBJ2-6, with D uncertain. V lost 6 bases and J 2 bases, leaving 5 bases between the germline ends. CDR1 and CDR2 from the germline V gene are MNHEY and SMNVEV (reference sequence). The CDR3 is made up of 13 amino acids. CDR3: CASSPAGANVLTF. The CDR3 DNA is TGTGCCAGCAGCCCAGCTGGGGCCAACGTCCTGACTTTC.

The V gene is TRBV18, the J gene TRBJ2-7, with 11 nucleotides matching TRBD2. After removal of 5 bases from V and 3 bases from J, the junction contained 12 bases not matched to a gene. Per germline, CDR1 KGHSH and CDR2 LQKENI. This CDR3 has 17 residues. The chain's CDR3 is CASSITPAGLAGYEQYF. The CDR3 bases are TGTGCCAGCTCAATCACCCCAGCCGGACTAGCGGGCTACGAGCAGTACTTC.

The V and J genes are TRBV28 and TRBJ2-7; 11 bases line up with TRBD2. The V gene end was trimmed by 6 bases and the J gene end by 3 bases; junction bases not matched to a gene: 7. Germline lookup yields CDR1 MDHEN and CDR2 SYDVKM. There are 15 residues in the CDR3. The CDR3 is CASRGTSGRHYEQYF. The CDR3 nucleotides read TGTGCCAGCAGGGGGACTAGCGGTCGCCACTACGAGCAGTACTTC. Full variable domain (remainder filled in from reference TRBV28 and TRBJ2-7): DVKVTQSSRYLVKRTGEKVFLECVQDMDHENMFWYRQDPGLGLRLIYFSYDVKMKEKGDIPEGYSVSREKKERFSLILESASTNQTSMYLCASRGTSGRHYEQYFGPGTRLTVT.

The V and J genes are TRBV5-1 and TRBJ2-2, with 8 bases fitting TRBD1. The V gene's germline CDR1 is SGHRS and CDR2 YFSETQ. The CDR3 is 14 residues long. The V gene end was trimmed by 1 base and the J gene end by 5 bases; junction bases not matched to a gene: 1. CDR3 amino acids: CASSLTGGTGELFF. The CDR3 nucleotides read TGCGCCAGCAGCTTGACAGGGGGTACCGGGGAGCTGTTTTTT.

Only one count was recorded for this clone. The chain joins TRBV18 to TRBJ1-1, with D possibly TRBD1 on 5 matching bases. Trimming removed 3 bases at V and 2 bases at J, with 10 bases between. The germline V gene encodes CDR1 KGHSH and CDR2 LQKENI. This CDR3 has 14 residues. The CDR3 region is CASSPQTDNTEAFF. CDR3 DNA: TGTGCCAGCTCACCCCAGACAGACAACACTGAAGCTTTCTTT.

J is TRBJ2-3 and V is TRBV5-1; the match to TRBD1 covers 10 bases. Trimming at V came to 3 bases and at J to 5 bases, leaving 12 bases not matched to a gene. Germline CDR1 is SGHRS and CDR2 is YFSETQ. The CDR3 covers 17 residues. CDR3 DNA sequence: TGCGCCAGCAGCTCTCACAGACAGGGGGCGCGGGTAGATACGCAGTATTTT. It translates to CASSSHRQGARVDTQYF.

With regard to this clone: Within the sample, other DNA sequences also encode this same CDR3. The V and J genes are TRBV30 and TRBJ1-5; no clear D gene. This CDR3 is built from 13 residues. Looked up from germline, CDR1 is GTSNPN and CDR2 is SVGIG (reference sequence). Trimming stripped 0 bases from V and 4 bases from J, with 7 bases between. The CDR3 sequence is CAWSVRGNQPQHF. Written as DNA, the CDR3 is TGTGCCTGGAGTGTTCGGGGAAATCAGCCCCAGCATTTT.

The chain carries TRBV29-1 and TRBJ2-2; 9 bases map to TRBD1. Trimming removed 5 bases from V and 6 bases from J; junction bases left unmatched: 13. CDR3 length equals 16 residues. Germline V gene data show CDR1 as SQVTM and CDR2 as ANQGSEA. CDR3 sequence: CSVFTGGAGNAGELFF. The CDR3 DNA follows: TGCAGCGTTTTCACAGGGGGCGCAGGGAATGCCGGGGAGCTGTTTTTT.

The chain recombines TRBV18 with TRBJ2-1; possibly TRBD2 for D (5 bases). The CDR3 covers 15 residues. Trimming left V 0 bases short and J 2 bases short, with 8 bases between. CDR1 is KGHSH, CDR2 LQKENI, per germline. The CDR3 reads CASSPPAVTYNEQFF. CDR3 DNA: TGTGCCAGCTCACCACCAGCGGTTACCTACAATGAGCAGTTCTTC.

The J gene is TRBJ1-4, the V gene TRBV13; the match to TRBD1 covers 10 bases. V shed 4 bases and J 8 bases; nucleotides not matched to a gene: 4. The CDR3 has 14 residues. In germline, CDR1 is PRHDT, CDR2 FYEKMQ (reference sequence). The CDR3 sequence: CASSSGTGAEKLFF. CDR3 DNA: TGTGCCAGCAGCTCCGGGACAGGGGCGGAAAAACTGTTTTTT.

This chain connects TRBV7-2 to TRBJ1-3; TRBD1 is a possible D gene (5 bases). V lost 0 bases and J lost 3, with 9 bases in between. This CDR3 has 15 amino acids. Germline V lookup: CDR1 SGHTA, CDR2 FQGNSA. The CDR3: CASSLAGGVGNTIYF. The DNA of the CDR3 is TGTGCCAGCAGCTTAGCAGGAGGGGTTGGAAACACCATATATTTT.

This sequence joins TRBV7-2 and TRBJ1-1, with 10 bases that match TRBD1. V trimming: 5 bases; J trimming: 6 bases; junction bases outside the gene matches: 9. The CDR3 contains 15 residues. The V gene's germline CDR1 is SGHTA and CDR2 FQGNSA. This CDR3 is CASSPGQGGRAEAFF. In DNA form, the CDR3 reads TGTGCCAGCAGCCCAGGACAGGGGGGCAGGGCTGAAGCTTTCTTT.

This clone was counted a few times. The chain joins TRBV6-6 to TRBJ1-2, with D hard to call. CDR1 and CDR2 (germline): MNHNY, SVGAGI (reference sequence). The ends were cut back, 2 bases at V and 4 bases at J, with 5 bases in the middle. The CDR3 runs to 12 residues. The CDR3 DNA follows: TGTGCCAGCAGTTACGAGCTCTATGGCTACACCTTC. As protein: CASSYELYGYTF.

The chain couples TRBV18 to TRBJ1-2, with 11 bases that match TRBD1. The germline V gene has CDR1 KGHSH and CDR2 LQKENI. V was clipped by 0 bases and J by 2 bases; unmatched bases: 2. This CDR3 comprises 16 residues. CDR3 in DNA: TGTGCCAGCTCACCACCGGACAGGGGGCGCAACTATGGCTACACCTTC. This gives the protein CASSPPDRGRNYGYTF.

The chain employs TRBV9 and TRBJ2-1; 9 bases align to TRBD2. From germline, CDR1 is SGDLS and CDR2 YYNGEE. V shed 3 bases, J shed 0 bases, and the junction held 10 bases outside the gene matches. The CDR3 totals 18 residues. The CDR3 DNA follows: TGTGCCAGCAGCGCCAGGGTAGCTAGCGGGGCCTCCTACAATGAGCAGTTCTTC. This codes for CASSARVASGASYNEQFF.

The V call is TRBV28, the J call TRBJ2-7; D is perhaps TRBD2 (6 bases). The CDR3 contains 14 residues. Germline CDR1 and CDR2: MDHEN and SYDVKM. Trimming cost V 5 bases and J 2 bases, with 13 bases left between them. CDR3 sequence (DNA): TGTGCCAGCAGTACCGCGGGACCGACCTACGAGCAGTACTTC. As protein: CASSTAGPTYEQYF. Together with reference TRBV28 and TRBJ2-7, the CDR3 gives the full variable domain: DVKVTQSSRYLVKRTGEKVFLECVQDMDHENMFWYRQDPGLGLRLIYFSYDVKMKEKGDIPEGYSVSREKKERFSLILESASTNQTSMYLCASSTAGPTYEQYFGPGTRLTVT.

The V gene is TRBV4-3, the J gene TRBJ2-2; D is unresolved. CDR3 length equals 12 residues. Germline CDR1 LGHNA, CDR2 YSLEER. V lost 3 bases and J 5 bases, leaving 4 bases between the germline ends. CDR3 region: CASSHLTGELFF. The CDR3 nucleotides read TGCGCCAGCAGCCACTTGACCGGGGAGCTGTTTTTT.

The gene calls are TRBV9 and TRBJ1-6; 7 bases match TRBD1. V gave up 4 bases and J gave up 7 bases; unmatched junction bases: 11. The germline V gene has CDR1 SGDLS and CDR2 YYNGEE. The CDR3 is 16 amino acids. As DNA, the CDR3 is TGTGCCAGCAGCCGGGGGGGACAGCCCCCGAATTCACCCCTCCACTTT. It encodes CASSRGGQPPNSPLHF.

The chain joins TRBV30 to TRBJ2-7; D remains ambiguous. Per germline, CDR1 GTSNPN and CDR2 SVGIG (reference sequence). Trimming removed 1 base from V and 1 base from J, with 8 bases in between. CDR3 length: 13 residues. CDR3 loop: CAWSASSSYEQYF. The CDR3 coding sequence is TGTGCCTGGAGTGCGAGTTCATCCTACGAGCAGTACTTC.